The rows below give T cell receptor beta chains drawn from one sample of a study of T cell responses to AZD1222 COVID-19 vaccine. Clones were sequenced by immunoSEQ multiplex PCR, and TCRdb holds only the in-frame ones, with some missing. The sample has some 150,000 clones; around 88% are singletons. The specimen comprised peripheral blood, sampled on day 0 of AZD1222 vaccination. The receptors here all came from an adult in good health. Each CDR3 is given without its conserved first and last residue.

V gene: TRBV18
J gene: TRBJ1-5
CDR3 protein: ASSPAGERQPQH

V gene: TRBV27
J gene: TRBJ1-1
CDR3 protein: ASRRHLMNTEAF

V gene: TRBV6-4
J gene: TRBJ1-4
CDR3 protein: ASSDNGEKLF

V gene: TRBV19
J gene: TRBJ2-5
CDR3 protein: ASSIGGASETQY

V gene: TRBV5-1
J gene: TRBJ2-1
CDR3 protein: ASSLDRGRVAGPNTYNEQF

V gene: TRBV19
J gene: TRBJ2-2
CDR3 protein: ASDRQGAMGNTGELF

V gene: TRBV5-8
J gene: TRBJ1-6
CDR3 protein: ASGGWSSYNSPLH

V gene: TRBV5-1
J gene: TRBJ2-1
CDR3 protein: ASSLALYNEQF

V gene: TRBV30
J gene: TRBJ1-6
CDR3 protein: AWRGSSYNSPLH

V gene: TRBV5-8
J gene: TRBJ1-4
CDR3 protein: ASSLGQPLINEKLF

V gene: TRBV13
J gene: TRBJ2-2
CDR3 protein: ASSGTETGGAFTGELF

V gene: TRBV19
J gene: TRBJ1-5
CDR3 protein: ASSILATYSNQPQH

V gene: TRBV12-5
J gene: TRBJ2-1
CDR3 protein: ASGNSYNEQF

V gene: TRBV2
J gene: TRBJ1-1
CDR3 protein: ASIDTEAF

V gene: TRBV18
J gene: TRBJ2-7
CDR3 protein: ASSPAHPYEQY

V gene: TRBV20-1
J gene: TRBJ2-7
CDR3 protein: SASDHEQY

V gene: TRBV19
J gene: TRBJ2-3
CDR3 protein: ASSAWTDDTQY

V gene: TRBV2
J gene: TRBJ2-7
CDR3 protein: ASKILAYEQY

V gene: TRBV5-4
J gene: TRBJ1-1
CDR3 protein: ASSWDRGTEAF

V gene: TRBV3-1/TRBV3-2
J gene: TRBJ2-3
CDR3 protein: ASSQIVAGTDTQY

V gene: TRBV6-5
J gene: TRBJ2-2
CDR3 protein: ASSYSGGSNTGELF

V gene: TRBV18
J gene: TRBJ2-1
CDR3 protein: ASSPGLAGTNEQF

V gene: TRBV7-9
J gene: TRBJ2-1
CDR3 protein: ASSLSTVREQF

V gene: TRBV6-5
J gene: TRBJ2-3
CDR3 protein: ASTPAGTDTQY

V gene: TRBV3-1/TRBV3-2
J gene: TRBJ1-1
CDR3 protein: ASSHSSPGNTEAF

V gene: TRBV7-2
J gene: TRBJ2-3
CDR3 protein: ASSYRTSGIKWSTDTQY

V gene: TRBV4-2
J gene: TRBJ1-4
CDR3 protein: ASSQDGRAEKLF

V gene: TRBV19
J gene: TRBJ2-5
CDR3 protein: AISDSSRETQY

V gene: TRBV18
J gene: TRBJ1-2
CDR3 protein: ASSLRDRDGYT